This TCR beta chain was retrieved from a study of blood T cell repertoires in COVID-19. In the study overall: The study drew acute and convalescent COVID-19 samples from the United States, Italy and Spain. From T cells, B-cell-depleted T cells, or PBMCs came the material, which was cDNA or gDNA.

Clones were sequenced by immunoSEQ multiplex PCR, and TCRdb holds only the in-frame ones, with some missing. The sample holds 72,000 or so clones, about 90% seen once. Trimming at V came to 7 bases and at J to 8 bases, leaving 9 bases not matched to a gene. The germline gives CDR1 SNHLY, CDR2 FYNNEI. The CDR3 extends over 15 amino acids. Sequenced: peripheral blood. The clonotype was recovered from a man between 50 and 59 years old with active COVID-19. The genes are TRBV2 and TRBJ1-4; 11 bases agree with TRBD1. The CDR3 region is CASTEWGQGGEKLFF. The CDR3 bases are TGTGCCAGCACCGAATGGGGACAGGGGGGAGAAAAACTGTTTTTT.